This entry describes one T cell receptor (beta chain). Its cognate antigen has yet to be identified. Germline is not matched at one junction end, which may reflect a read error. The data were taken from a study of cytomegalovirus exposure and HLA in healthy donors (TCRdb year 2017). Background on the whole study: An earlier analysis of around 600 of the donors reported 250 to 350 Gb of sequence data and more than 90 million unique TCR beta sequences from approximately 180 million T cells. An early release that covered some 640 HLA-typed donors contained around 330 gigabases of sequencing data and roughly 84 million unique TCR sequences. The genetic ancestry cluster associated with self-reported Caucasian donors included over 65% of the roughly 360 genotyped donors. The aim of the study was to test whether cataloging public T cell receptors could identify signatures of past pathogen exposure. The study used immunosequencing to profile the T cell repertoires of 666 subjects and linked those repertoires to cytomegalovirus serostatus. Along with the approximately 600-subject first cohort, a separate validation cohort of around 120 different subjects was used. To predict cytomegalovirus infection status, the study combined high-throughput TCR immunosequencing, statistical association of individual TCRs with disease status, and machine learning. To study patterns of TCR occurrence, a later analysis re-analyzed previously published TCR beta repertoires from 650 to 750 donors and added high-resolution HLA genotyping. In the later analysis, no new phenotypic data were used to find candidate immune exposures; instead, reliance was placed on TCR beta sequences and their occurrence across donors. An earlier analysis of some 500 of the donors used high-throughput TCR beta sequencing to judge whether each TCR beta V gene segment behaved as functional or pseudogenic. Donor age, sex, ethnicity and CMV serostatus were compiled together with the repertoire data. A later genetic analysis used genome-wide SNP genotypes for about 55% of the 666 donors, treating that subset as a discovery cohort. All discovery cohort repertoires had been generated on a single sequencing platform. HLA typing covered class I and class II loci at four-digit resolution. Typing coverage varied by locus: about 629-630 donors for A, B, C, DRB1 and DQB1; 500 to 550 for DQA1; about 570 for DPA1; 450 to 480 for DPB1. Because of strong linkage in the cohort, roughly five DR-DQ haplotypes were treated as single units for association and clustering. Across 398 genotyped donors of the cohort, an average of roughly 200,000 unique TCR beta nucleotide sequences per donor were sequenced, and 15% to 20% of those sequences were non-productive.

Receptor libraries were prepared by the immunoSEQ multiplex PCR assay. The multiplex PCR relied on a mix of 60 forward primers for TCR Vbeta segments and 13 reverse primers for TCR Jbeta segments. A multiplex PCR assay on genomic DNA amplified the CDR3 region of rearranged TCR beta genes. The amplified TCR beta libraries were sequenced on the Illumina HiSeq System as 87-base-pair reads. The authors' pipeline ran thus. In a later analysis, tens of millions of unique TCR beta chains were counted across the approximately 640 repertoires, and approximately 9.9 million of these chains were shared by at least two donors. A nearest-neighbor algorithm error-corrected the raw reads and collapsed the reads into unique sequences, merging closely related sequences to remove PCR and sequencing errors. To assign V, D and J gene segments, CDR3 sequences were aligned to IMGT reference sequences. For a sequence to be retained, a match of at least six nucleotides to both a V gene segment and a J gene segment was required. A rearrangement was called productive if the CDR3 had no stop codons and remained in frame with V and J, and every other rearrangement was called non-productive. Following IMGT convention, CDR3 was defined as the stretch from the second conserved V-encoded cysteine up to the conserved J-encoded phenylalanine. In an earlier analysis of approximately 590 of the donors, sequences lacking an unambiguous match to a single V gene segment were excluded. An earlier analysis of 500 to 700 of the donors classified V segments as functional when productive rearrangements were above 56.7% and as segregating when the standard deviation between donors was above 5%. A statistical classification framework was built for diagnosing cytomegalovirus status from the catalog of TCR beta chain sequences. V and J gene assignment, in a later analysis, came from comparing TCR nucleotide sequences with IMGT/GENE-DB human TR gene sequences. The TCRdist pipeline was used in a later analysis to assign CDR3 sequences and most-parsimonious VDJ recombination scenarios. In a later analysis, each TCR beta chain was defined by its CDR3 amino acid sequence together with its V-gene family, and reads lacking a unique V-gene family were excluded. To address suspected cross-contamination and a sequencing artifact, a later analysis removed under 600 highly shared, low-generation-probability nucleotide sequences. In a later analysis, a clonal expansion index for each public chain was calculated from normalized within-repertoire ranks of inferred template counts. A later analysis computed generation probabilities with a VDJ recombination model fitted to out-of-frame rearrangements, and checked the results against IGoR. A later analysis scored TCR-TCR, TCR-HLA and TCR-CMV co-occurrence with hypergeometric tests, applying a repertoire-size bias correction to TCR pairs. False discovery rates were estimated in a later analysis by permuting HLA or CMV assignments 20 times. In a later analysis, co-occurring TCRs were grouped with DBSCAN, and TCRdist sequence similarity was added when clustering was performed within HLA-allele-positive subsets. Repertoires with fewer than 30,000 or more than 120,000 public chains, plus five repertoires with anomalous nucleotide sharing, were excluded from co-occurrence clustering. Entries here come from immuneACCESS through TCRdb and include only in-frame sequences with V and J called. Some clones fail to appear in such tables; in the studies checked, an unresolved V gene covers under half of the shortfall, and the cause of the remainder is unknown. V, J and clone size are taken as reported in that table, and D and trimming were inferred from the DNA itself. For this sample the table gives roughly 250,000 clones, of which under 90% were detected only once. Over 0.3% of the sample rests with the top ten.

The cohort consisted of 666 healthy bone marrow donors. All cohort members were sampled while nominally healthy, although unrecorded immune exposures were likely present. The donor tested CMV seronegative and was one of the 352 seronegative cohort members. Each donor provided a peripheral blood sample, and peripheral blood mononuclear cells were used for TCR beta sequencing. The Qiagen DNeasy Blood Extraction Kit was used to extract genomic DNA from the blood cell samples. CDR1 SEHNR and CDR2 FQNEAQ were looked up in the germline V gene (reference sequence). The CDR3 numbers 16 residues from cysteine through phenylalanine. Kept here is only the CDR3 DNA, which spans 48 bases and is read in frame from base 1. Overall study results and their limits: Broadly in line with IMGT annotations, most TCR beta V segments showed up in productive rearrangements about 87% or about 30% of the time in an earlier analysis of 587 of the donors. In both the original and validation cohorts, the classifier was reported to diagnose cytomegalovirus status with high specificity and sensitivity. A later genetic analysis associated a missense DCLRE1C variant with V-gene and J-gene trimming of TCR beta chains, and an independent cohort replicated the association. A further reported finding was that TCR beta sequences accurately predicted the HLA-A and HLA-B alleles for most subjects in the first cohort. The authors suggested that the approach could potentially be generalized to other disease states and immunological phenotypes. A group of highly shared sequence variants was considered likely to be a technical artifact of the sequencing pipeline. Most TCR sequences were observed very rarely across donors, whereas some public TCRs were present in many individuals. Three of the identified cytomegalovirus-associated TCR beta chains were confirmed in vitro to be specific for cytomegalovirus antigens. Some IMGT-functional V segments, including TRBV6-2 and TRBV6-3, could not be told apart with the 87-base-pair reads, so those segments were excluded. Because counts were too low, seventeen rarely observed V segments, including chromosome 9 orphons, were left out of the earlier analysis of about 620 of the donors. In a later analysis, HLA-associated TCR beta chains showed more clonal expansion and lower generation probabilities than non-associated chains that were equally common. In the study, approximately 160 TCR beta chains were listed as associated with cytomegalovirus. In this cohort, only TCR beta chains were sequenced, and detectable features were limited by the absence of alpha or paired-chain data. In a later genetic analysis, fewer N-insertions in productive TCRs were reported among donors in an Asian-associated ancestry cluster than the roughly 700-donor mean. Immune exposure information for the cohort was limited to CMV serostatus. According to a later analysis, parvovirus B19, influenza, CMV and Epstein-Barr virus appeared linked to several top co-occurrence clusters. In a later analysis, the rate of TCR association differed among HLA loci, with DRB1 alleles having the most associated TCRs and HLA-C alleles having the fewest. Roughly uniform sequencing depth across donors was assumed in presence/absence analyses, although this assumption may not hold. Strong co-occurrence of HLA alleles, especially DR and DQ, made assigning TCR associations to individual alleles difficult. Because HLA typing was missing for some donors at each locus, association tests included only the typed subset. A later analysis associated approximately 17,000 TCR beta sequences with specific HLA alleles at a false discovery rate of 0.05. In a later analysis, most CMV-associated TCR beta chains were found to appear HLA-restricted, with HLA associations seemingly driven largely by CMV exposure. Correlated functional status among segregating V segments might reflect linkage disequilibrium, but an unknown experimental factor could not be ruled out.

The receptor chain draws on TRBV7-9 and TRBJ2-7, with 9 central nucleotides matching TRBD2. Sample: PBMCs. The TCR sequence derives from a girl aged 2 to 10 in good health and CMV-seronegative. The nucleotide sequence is TGTTCCAGCAGCTTGGGTCTTGGCGGGGGGGCCGACGAGCAGTACTTC. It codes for CSSSLGLGGGADEQYF.